The 5 T cell receptor beta chains listed next were all sequenced from one sample in a study of cytomegalovirus exposure and HLA in healthy donors. PCR employed 60 Vbeta and 13 Jbeta primers. Sequencing was performed with immunoSEQ multiplex PCR; in TCRdb, only in-frame clones are kept and a portion is missing. The sample yields approximately 150,000 clones, 55% to 80% seen once. Sequencing was carried out using PBMCs. Receptors originate from a woman under 30 in good health and CMV-seropositive.

The sample holds a few counts of this clone. The V gene is TRBV10-1, the J gene TRBJ1-1, with no clear D. Germline CDR1 WNHNN, CDR2 SYGVQD (reference sequence). The ends were cut back, 3 bases at V and 1 base at J, with 18 bases in the middle. The CDR3 sequence is 17 residues long. The CDR3 sequence: CASSEDQEGVGNTEAFF. CDR3 nucleotide sequence: TGCGCCAGCAGTGAAGATCAGGAGGGCGTCGGGAACACTGAAGCTTTCTTT.

The rearrangement uses TRBV5-1 and TRBJ1-2; TRBD1 matches at 9 bases. Germline V CDR1 and CDR2: SGHRS, YFSETQ. The V gene end was trimmed by 4 bases and the J gene end by 2 bases; junction bases not matched to a gene: 6. The CDR3 has 15 residues. CDR3 amino acids: CASSINRGPNYGYTF. DNA of the CDR3: TGCGCCAGCAGCATTAACAGGGGGCCCAACTATGGCTACACCTTC. Complete variable domain (other parts from reference TRBV5-1 and TRBJ1-2): KAGVTQTPRYLIKTRGQQVTLSCSPISGHRSVSWYQQTPGQGLQFLFEYFSETQRNKGNFPGRFSGRQFSNSRSEMNVSTLELGDSALYLCASSINRGPNYGYTFGSGTRLTVV.

Note on this clone: At one of its ends the junction is not consistent with the germline gene, which may arise from a read error. The chain is built from TRBV7-7 and TRBJ2-3, with D perhaps matching TRBD2 (5 bases). This CDR3 comprises 13 residues. Germline CDR1 is SSHAT and CDR2 is FNYEAQ (reference sequence). Here the CDR3 DNA reads TGTGCTAGCAGCCTAGAGGGAGCAGATACGCAGTATTTT. As protein: CASSLEGADTQYF.

This sequence joins TRBV6-1 and TRBJ2-3, with D possibly matching TRBD1 (5 bases). This CDR3 contains 18 residues. Germline V CDR1 and CDR2: MNHNS, SASEGT. V dropped 3 bases and J dropped 2 bases, with 21 bases sitting between them. Written as DNA, the CDR3 is TGTGCCAGCAGTGATAACAGGTTCGGCGTCGGCAACACAGATACGCAGTATTTT. Its translation: CASSDNRFGVGNTDTQYF.

The chain carries TRBV6-5 and TRBJ2-1; no definite D call. Germline CDR1 reads MNHEY; CDR2 reads SVGAGI. The CDR3 runs 15 residues. Trimming removed 2 bases from V and 4 bases from J, with 12 bases in between. This chain's CDR3 is CASSYGRRQYNEQFF. Here the CDR3 DNA reads TGTGCCAGCAGTTACGGGCGAAGGCAGTACAATGAGCAGTTCTTC.